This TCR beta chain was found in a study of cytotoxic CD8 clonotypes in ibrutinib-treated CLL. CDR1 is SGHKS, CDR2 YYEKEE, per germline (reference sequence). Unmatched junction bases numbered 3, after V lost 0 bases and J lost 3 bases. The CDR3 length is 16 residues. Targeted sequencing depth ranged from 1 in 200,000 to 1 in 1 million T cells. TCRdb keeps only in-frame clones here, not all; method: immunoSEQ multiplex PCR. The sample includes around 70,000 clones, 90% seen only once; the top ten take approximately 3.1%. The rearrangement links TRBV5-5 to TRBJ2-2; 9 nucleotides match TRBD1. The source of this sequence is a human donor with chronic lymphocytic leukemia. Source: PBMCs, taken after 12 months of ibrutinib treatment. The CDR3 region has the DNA TGTGCCAGCAGCTTGGCTAGACAGGGGGACACCGGGGAGCTGTTTTTT. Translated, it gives CASSLARQGDTGELFF.